This TCR beta chain is from a study of T cell clonotyping in hematopoietic cell transplantation (dated by TCRdb to the early 2020s). A note on the overall study: Recipient samples taken before transplant were collected after cytoreduction. Patient recruitment ran from 2015 to early 2017, and follow-up continued until late 2020 or death. The study collected 120 to 150 blood samples from 30 to 40 consecutive transplant recipients and their related donors. Points the paper makes about the study in general: Donor and pretransplant recipient Inverse Simpson Index values predicted broader posttransplant TCR repertoire diversity. Recipient TCR diversity fell after transplant, with pathologically expanded clonotypes rising progressively from day 30 to day 180. Sample size was limited, and cells were not sorted, so CD4 and CD8 repertoire contributions could not be separated. Only a small fraction of recipient repertoires overlapped donor repertoires, with over 95% appearing de novo at the given depth.

The meaning of the sample's time point label: recipient sample about 28 days before transplant, after cytoreduction. Recipient blood was collected about 28 days before transplant and at days 30, 100 and 180 after transplant. Nuclei Lysis Solution was used to extract genomic DNA from fresh or cryopreserved unfractionated peripheral blood mononuclear cells. Relative to germline, V is missing 0 bases and J is missing 6 bases, with 4 bases of the junction outside any gene match. From the cysteine up to the phenylalanine, the CDR3 has a length of 16 residues. CDR3 DNA only is kept here, 48 bases in frame from base 1. Via the germline V gene, CDR1 is SGDLS and CDR2 YYNGEE. With respect to this clone: Its specific antigen is unknown. Base quality data are lacking; no much larger clone is found one base away.

The immunoSEQ assay, a bias-controlled multiplex PCR using V- and J-specific primers, was used to amplify TCR beta CDR3 regions from genomic DNA. A proprietary barcode and Illumina adapter sequences were added to the CDR3 amplicons in a second PCR step. An Illumina MiSeq instrument was used to sequence the CDR3 libraries. The published analysis was carried out like this. Export and quality control were performed with immunoSEQ Analyzer 3.0, and downstream analyses were performed with R Bioconductor and Immunarch. Only productive rearrangements within the normalized downsampled data set were used in the calculation of repertoire metrics. Clonotypes larger than 5 templates in the normalized cohort were defined as pathologically expanded. The Inverse Simpson Index was used to measure repertoire diversity. To capture all clonotypes, the CMV-specificity analyses were run on the non-normalized data set. In its TCRdb copy, this immuneACCESS table keeps in-frame sequences only and misses some clones. Where compared with another copy, unresolved V genes explain less than half of these, and the others have no known cause. The V and J calls and clone size are taken from that table; D and trimming were inferred from the DNA. This sample lists around 24,000 clones; roughly 88% were detected once. Together, the top ten hold about 24% of the sample.

The V and J genes are TRBV9 and TRBJ2-1, with TRBD2 matching 12 junction bases. The clonotype was recovered from a woman in her sixties with acute myeloid leukemia. Some clones in this sample may be carry-over from other donors' samples. The sample here was peripheral blood mononuclear cells, taken before stem cell transplant. Read as DNA, the sequence is TGTGCCAGCAGCGTAGAACTAGCGGGGGGCAGCAATGAGCAGTTCTTC. It translates as CASSVELAGGSNEQFF.